The clone carrying this T cell receptor beta chain was seen a single time. Time point defined: pre-treatment baseline. Disease control meant complete response, partial response or stable disease at 12 weeks. Each sorted CD8+ T cell subset had its entire DNA loaded. Sequenced by immunoSEQ multiplex PCR; TCRdb stores in-frame clones only, minus some. The data contain under 4,000 clones, more than 95% of them singletons. The data originate from a study of blood T cell dynamics during melanoma immunotherapy. Study-level information: Patients with metastatic melanoma got pembrolizumab or nivolumab-ipilimumab as first-line care.

CDR1 and CDR2 from the germline V gene are SGHRS and YFSETQ. The CDR3 sequence is 14 residues long. Trimming shortened V by 2 bases and J by 3 bases, and 11 bases separated the two germline ends. This TCR derives from a human donor with melanoma. Sequences were derived from effector memory CD8+ T cells from blood, sampled from a patient treated with checkpoint blockade. This chain connects TRBV5-1 to TRBJ1-1; D uncertain. The CDR3: CASSLGPTDTEAFF. CDR3 bases: TGCGCCAGCAGCTTAGGACCGACTGACACTGAAGCTTTCTTT.